The sequence of this T cell receptor (beta chain) was determined in a study of T cell responses to AZD1222 COVID-19 vaccine. In the study overall: Analysis merged second doses at about 4 or about 12 weeks. General study points: Spike-specific TCR depth and breadth grew after two AZD1222 doses. The donor cohort was predominantly white British with a female majority, and clonal diversity may have been underestimated.

Details on this clone: What it recognizes is unknown.

Clones were sequenced by immunoSEQ multiplex PCR, and TCRdb holds only the in-frame ones, with some missing. This table has approximately 64,000 clones, 80% to 85% appearing once. This CDR3 is built from 15 residues. Germline V CDR1 and CDR2: MDHEN, SYDVKM. V was clipped by 2 bases and J by 6 bases, with 14 bases between them. V usage is TRBV28 and J usage is TRBJ1-5; D may be TRBD1 (6 bases). The TCR sequence derives from an adult in good health. The material was peripheral blood, obtained on day 0 of AZD1222 vaccination. In DNA, the CDR3 is TGTGCCAGCAGTTTAATGTCAGGGGCGGGTCAGCCCCAGCATTTT. Protein product: CASSLMSGAGQPQHF.